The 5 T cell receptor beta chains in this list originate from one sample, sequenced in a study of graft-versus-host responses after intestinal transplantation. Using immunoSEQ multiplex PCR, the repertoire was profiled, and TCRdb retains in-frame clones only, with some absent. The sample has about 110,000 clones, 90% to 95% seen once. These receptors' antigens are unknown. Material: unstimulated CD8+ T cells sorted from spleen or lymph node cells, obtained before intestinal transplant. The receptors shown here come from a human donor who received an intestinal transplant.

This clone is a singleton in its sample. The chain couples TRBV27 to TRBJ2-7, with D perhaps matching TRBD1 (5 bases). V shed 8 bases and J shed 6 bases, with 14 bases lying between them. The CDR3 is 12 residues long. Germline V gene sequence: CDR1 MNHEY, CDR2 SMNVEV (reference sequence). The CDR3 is CASHQGSGEQYF. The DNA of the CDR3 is TGTGCCAGCCACCAGGGTTCGGGCGAGCAGTACTTC.

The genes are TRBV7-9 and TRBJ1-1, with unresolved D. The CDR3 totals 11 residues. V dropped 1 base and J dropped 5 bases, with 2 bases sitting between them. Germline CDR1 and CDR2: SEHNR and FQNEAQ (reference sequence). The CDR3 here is CASSLGTEAFF. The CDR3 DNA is TGTGCCAGCAGCTTAGGAACTGAAGCTTTCTTT.

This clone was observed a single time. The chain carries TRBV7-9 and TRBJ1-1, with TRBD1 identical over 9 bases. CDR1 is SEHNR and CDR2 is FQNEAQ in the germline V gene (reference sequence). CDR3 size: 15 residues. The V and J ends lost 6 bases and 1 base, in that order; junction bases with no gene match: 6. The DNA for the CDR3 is TGTGCCAGCAGTCCGCCGACAGGGGGGAACACTGAAGCTTTCTTT. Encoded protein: CASSPPTGGNTEAFF.

The CDR3 loop reads CSVEARSRERTYNEQFF. DNA for the CDR3: TGCAGCGTTGAGGCCAGGTCTCGGGAGAGAACCTACAATGAGCAGTTCTTC. J is TRBJ2-1 and V is TRBV29-1; tentative D call: TRBD2 (6 bases). Germline loops: CDR1 SQVTM, CDR2 ANQGSEA. V was shortened by 3 bases and J by 2 bases, with 20 bases between the two germline ends. The CDR3 contains 17 residues.

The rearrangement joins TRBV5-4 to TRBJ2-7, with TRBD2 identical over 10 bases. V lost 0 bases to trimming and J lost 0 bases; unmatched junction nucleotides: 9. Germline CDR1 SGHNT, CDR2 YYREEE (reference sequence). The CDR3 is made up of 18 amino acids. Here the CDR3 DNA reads TGTGCCAGCAGCTTGGATGGGCTAGCGGGAGTTTCCTCCTACGAGCAGTACTTC. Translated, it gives CASSLDGLAGVSSYEQYF.